This entry lists 9 T cell receptor beta chains sequenced from one sample in a study of T cell responses to AZD1222 COVID-19 vaccine. Here immunoSEQ multiplex PCR was the method, and the copy in TCRdb shows in-frame clones only, minus some. In the table there are about 75,000 clones, around nine tenths of which are singletons. Source: peripheral blood, taken 28 days after the second AZD1222 dose. The source is an adult who received the AZD1222 COVID-19 vaccine.

The chain is built from TRBV3-1 (or the pseudogene TRBV3-2) and TRBJ2-5; D is uncertain. This CDR3 region has 18 residues. In germline, CDR1 is LGHDT, CDR2 YNNKEL (reference sequence). Trimming removed 1 base from V and 2 bases from J, with 20 bases in between. The CDR3 here is CASSQANRAADLQETQYF. The CDR3, as DNA: TGTGCCAGCAGCCAAGCCAATCGGGCGGCGGACCTACAAGAGACCCAGTACTTC.

The chain carries TRBV6-5 and TRBJ1-5; D call uncertain. V lost 4 bases to trimming and J lost 5 bases, with 12 bases between them. The CDR3 is made up of 14 amino acids. The germline gives CDR1 MNHEY, CDR2 SVGAGI. CDR3 loop: CASSSQEGYQPQHF. The CDR3 DNA follows: TGTGCCAGCAGTTCCCAGGAAGGTTATCAGCCCCAGCATTTT.

The chain combines TRBV27 with TRBJ2-3; no clear D gene. The V and J ends lost 3 bases and 4 bases respectively, with 2 bases between them. Germline V gene sequence: CDR1 MNHEY, CDR2 SMNVEV (reference sequence). CDR3 length: 11 amino acids. The chain's CDR3 is CASSFADTQYF. CDR3 nucleotide sequence: TGTGCCAGCAGTTTTGCAGATACGCAGTATTTT.

J is TRBJ2-2 and V is TRBV5-1, with D maybe TRBD1 (5 bases). The CDR3 consists of 15 residues. Trimming removed 0 bases from V and 5 bases from J, with 11 bases in between. Per the germline V gene, CDR1 is SGHRS and CDR2 is YFSETQ. In nucleotides, the CDR3 is TGCGCCAGCAGCTTGGAGGCAGGGAAAACCGGGGAGCTGTTTTTT. This sequence encodes CASSLEAGKTGELFF.

The chain combines TRBV6-2 or TRBV6-3 with TRBJ2-6, with D tentatively TRBD1 (6 bases). Germline-derived CDR1 and CDR2 are MNHEY and SVGEGT. The CDR3 consists of 16 residues. V was shortened by 6 bases and J by 9 bases, with 21 bases between the two germline ends. In DNA, the CDR3 is TGTGCCAGCAGCCGTCCCCGGGACACTCTAGGCAACGTCCTGACTTTC. It specifies CASSRPRDTLGNVLTF.

The V and J genes are TRBV18 and TRBJ2-2; D might be TRBD1 (5 bases). Trimming took 1 base from V and 1 from J, leaving 7 bases between them. Germline CDR1 KGHSH, CDR2 LQKENI. This CDR3 region has 15 residues. The CDR3 bases are TGTGCCAGCTCACCACGACAGAAGAACACCGGGGAGCTGTTTTTT. As protein: CASSPRQKNTGELFF.

This clone has just one count. The chain couples TRBV5-8 to TRBJ2-2, with D tentatively TRBD1 (5 bases). The CDR3 covers 12 residues. From germline, CDR1 is SGHTS and CDR2 YDEGEE. The V end lost 3 bases, the J end lost 5 bases, and 5 bases lay between the germline ends. CDR3 protein: CASSSGTGELFF. CDR3 coding DNA: TGTGCCAGCAGCTCAGGGACCGGGGAGCTGTTTTTT.

The chain is built from TRBV6-1 and TRBJ2-5, with TRBD1 matching over 8 bases. Germline CDR1 reads MNHNS; CDR2 reads SASEGT. V trimming: 2 bases; J trimming: 5 bases; junction bases outside the gene matches: 7. This CDR3 is 15 amino acids long. CDR3 protein: CASSERAGGWETQYF. The CDR3 region has the DNA TGTGCCAGCAGTGAAAGGGCAGGGGGCTGGGAGACCCAGTACTTC.

The J gene is TRBJ2-1, the V gene TRBV18; 11 positions agree with TRBD2. In germline, CDR1 is KGHSH, CDR2 LQKENI. This CDR3 is built from 16 residues. Trimming at V came to 3 bases and at J to 6 bases, leaving 7 bases not matched to a gene. The CDR3 spells CASSPRVAGGPNEQFF. The CDR3 nucleotides are TGTGCCAGCTCACCGCGGGTAGCGGGGGGGCCCAATGAGCAGTTCTTC.